This T cell receptor (beta chain) was sequenced during a study of blood T cell repertoires in COVID-19. On the study more broadly: There were acute and convalescent COVID-19 samples, and they came from the United States, Italy and Spain. Nucleic acid was either cDNA or gDNA, and it came from T cells, B-cell-depleted T cells, or PBMCs.

From germline, CDR1 is SGHNT and CDR2 YYREEE (reference sequence). With 0 bases removed from V and 2 bases from J, the gap between germline ends came to 9 bases. The CDR3 length is 15 residues. As originally analysed: For nucleated cells, counts were estimated from reference gene primer amplification. Libraries were prepared by immunoSEQ multiplex PCR; TCRdb keeps only in-frame clonotypes and omits some of them. The V and J calls and clone size are taken from that table; D and trimming were inferred from the DNA. The profile covers roughly 280,000 clones, with approximately 82% appearing a single time and 4.6% taken by the ten largest.

The chain couples TRBV5-4 to TRBJ2-1; D is uncertain. The TCR sequence derives from a man in his sixties who had recovered from COVID-19. Sequencing input: peripheral blood. The CDR3 coding sequence is TGTGCCAGCAGCTTGGAAGGAGCAGCCTACAATGAGCAGTTCTTC. Translation: CASSLEGAAYNEQFF.